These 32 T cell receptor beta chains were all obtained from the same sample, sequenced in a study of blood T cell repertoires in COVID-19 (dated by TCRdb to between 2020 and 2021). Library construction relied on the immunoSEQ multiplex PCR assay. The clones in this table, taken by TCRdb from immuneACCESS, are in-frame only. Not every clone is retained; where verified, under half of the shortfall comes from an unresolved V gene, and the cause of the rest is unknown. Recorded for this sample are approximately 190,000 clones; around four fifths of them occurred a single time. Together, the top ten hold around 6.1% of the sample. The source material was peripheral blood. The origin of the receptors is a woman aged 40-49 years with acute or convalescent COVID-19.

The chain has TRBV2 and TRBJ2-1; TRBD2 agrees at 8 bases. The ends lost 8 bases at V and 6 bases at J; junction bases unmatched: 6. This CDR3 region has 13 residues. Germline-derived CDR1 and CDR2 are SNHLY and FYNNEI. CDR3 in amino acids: CASSVAGGNEQFF. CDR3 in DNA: TGTGCCAGCTCGGTGGCGGGGGGCAATGAGCAGTTCTTC.

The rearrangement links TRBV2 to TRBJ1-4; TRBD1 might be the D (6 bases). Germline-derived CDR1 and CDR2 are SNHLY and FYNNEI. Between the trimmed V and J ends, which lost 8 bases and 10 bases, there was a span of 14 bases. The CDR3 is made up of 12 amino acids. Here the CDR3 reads CASAGAWGKLFF. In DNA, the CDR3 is TGTGCCAGCGCGGGGGCCTGGGGAAAACTGTTTTTT. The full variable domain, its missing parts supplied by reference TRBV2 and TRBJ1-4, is EPEVTQTPSHQVTQMGQEVILRCVPISNHLYFYWYRQILGQKVEFLVSFYNNEISEKSEIFDDQFSVERPDGSNFTLKIRSTKLEDSAMYFCASAGAWGKLFFGSGTQLSVL.

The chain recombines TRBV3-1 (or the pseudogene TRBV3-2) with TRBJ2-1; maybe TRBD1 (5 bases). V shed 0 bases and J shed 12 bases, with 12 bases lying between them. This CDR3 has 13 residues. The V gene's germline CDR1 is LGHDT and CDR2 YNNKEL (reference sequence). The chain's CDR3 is CASSQDRWGGQFF. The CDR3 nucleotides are TGTGCCAGCAGCCAAGATAGATGGGGCGGGCAGTTCTTC.

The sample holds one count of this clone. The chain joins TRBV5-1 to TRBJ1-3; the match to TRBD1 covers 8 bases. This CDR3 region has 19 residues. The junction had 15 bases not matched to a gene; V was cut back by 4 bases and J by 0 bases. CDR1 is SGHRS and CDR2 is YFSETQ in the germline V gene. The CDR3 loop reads CASSPRDRIKGSSGNTIYF. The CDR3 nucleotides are TGCGCCAGCAGCCCCCGGGACAGGATAAAAGGGAGCTCTGGAAACACCATATATTTT.

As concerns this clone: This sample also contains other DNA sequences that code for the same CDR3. The CDR3 nucleotides are TGTGCCAGCAGTTTGTCGTGGGGGGGTGAAAAACTGTTTTTT. This gives the protein CASSLSWGGEKLFF. The genes are TRBV27 and TRBJ1-4; weak D call: TRBD1 (5 bases). Germline-derived CDR1 and CDR2 are MNHEY and SMNVEV (reference sequence). Trimming shortened V by 3 bases and J by 7 bases, and 12 bases separated the two germline ends. This CDR3 is built from 14 residues.

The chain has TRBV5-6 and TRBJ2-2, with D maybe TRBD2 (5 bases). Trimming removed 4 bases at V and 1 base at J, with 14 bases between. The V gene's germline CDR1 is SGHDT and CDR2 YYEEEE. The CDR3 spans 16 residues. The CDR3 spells CASSPEGALNTGELFF. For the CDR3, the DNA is TGTGCCAGCAGCCCCGAGGGTGCGCTGAACACCGGGGAGCTGTTTTTT.

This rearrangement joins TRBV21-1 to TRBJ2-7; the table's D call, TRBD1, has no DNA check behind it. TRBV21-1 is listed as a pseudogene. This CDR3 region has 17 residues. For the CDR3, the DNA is TGTGCCAGCAGCAAAGGCCGCAGGGGGCGAAGACACTACGAGCAGTACTTC. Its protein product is CASSKGRRGRRHYEQYF.

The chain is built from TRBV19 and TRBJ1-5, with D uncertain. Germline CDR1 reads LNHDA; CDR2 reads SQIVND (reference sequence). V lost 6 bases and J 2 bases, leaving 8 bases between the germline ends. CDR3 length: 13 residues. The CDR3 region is CASSRRGNQPQHF. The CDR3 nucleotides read TGTGCCAGTAGCCGACGGGGCAATCAGCCCCAGCATTTT. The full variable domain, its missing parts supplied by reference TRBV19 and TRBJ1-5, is DGGITQSPKYLFRKEGQNVTLSCEQNLNHDAMYWYRQDPGQGLRLIYYSQIVNDFQKGDIAEGYSVSREKKESFPLTVTSAQKNPTAFYLCASSRRGNQPQHFGDGTRLSIL.

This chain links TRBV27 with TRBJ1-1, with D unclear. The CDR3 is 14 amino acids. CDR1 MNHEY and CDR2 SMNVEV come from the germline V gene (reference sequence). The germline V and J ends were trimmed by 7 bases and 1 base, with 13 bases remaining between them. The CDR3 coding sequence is TGTGCCAGCATGTGGAGGTCGGGGAACACTGAAGCTTTCTTT. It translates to CASMWRSGNTEAFF.

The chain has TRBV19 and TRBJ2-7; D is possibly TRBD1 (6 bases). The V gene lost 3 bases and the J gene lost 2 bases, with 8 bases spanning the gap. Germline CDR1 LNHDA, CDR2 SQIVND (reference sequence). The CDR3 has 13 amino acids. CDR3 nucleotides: TGTGCCAGTAGTATTCGGACAGCCTACGAGCAGTACTTC. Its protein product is CASSIRTAYEQYF. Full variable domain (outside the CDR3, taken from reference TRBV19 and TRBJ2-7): DGGITQSPKYLFRKEGQNVTLSCEQNLNHDAMYWYRQDPGQGLRLIYYSQIVNDFQKGDIAEGYSVSREKKESFPLTVTSAQKNPTAFYLCASSIRTAYEQYFGPGTRLTVT.

In DNA, the CDR3 is TGTGCCAGCAGCCAAACGGAGAGAAACACTGAAGCTTTCTTT. It codes for CASSQTERNTEAFF. The V and J genes are TRBV3-1 (or the pseudogene TRBV3-2) and TRBJ1-1; no clear D. This CDR3 has 14 amino acids. Germline V gene sequence: CDR1 LGHDT, CDR2 YNNKEL (reference sequence). Between the trimmed V and J ends, which lost 2 bases and 2 bases, there was a span of 9 bases.

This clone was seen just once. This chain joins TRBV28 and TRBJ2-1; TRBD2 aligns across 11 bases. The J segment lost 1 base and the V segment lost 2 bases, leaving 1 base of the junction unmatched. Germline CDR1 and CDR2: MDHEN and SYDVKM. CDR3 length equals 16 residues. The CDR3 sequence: CASSLLAGGSYNEQFF. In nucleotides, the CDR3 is TGTGCCAGCAGTTTACTAGCGGGAGGTTCCTACAATGAGCAGTTCTTC.

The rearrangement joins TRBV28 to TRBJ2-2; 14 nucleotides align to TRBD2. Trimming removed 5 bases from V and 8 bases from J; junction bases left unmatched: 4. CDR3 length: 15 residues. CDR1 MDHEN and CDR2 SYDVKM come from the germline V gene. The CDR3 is CASSLGLAGAGELFF. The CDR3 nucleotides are TGTGCCAGCAGTCTGGGACTAGCGGGAGCGGGGGAGCTGTTTTTT.

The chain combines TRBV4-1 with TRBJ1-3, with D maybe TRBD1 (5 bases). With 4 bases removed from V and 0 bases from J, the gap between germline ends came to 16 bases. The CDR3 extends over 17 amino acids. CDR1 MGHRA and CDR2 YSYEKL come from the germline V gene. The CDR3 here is CASSRETRAPSGNTIYF. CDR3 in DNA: TGCGCCAGCAGCCGAGAAACCAGGGCTCCCTCTGGAAACACCATATATTTT.

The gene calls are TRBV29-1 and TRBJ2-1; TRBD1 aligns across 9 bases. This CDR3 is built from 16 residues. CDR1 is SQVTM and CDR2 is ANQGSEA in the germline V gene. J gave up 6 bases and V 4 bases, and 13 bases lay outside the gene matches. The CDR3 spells CSVGRPTGGIGNEQFF. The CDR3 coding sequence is TGCAGCGTTGGGCGCCCGACAGGGGGAATCGGCAATGAGCAGTTCTTC.

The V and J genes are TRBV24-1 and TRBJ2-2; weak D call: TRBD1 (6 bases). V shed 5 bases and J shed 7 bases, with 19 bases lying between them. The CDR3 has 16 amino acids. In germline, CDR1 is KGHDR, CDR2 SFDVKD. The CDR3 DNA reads TGTGCCACCAGTGCGGGGCAGGGGAGATACGGCGGGGAGCTGTTTTTT. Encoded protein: CATSAGQGRYGGELFF.

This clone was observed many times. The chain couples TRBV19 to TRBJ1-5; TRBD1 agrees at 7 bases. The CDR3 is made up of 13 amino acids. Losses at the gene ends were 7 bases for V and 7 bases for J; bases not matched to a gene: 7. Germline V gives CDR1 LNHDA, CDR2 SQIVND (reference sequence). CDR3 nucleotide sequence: TGTGCCAGTACCCCGACAGGGTGGCAGCCCCAGCATTTT. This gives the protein CASTPTGWQPQHF.

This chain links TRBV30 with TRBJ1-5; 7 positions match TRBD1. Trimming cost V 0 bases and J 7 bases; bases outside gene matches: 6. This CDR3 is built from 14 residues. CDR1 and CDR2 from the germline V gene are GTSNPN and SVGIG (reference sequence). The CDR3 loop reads CAWSVSTGRQPQHF. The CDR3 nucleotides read TGTGCCTGGAGTGTATCGACAGGGCGACAGCCCCAGCATTTT.

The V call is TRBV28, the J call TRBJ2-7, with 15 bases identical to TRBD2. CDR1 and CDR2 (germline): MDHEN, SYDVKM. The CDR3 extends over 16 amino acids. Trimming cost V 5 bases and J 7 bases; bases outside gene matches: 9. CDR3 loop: CASSLGLAGGPKEQYF. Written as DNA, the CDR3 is TGTGCCAGCAGTCTAGGACTAGCGGGGGGGCCGAAGGAGCAGTACTTC.

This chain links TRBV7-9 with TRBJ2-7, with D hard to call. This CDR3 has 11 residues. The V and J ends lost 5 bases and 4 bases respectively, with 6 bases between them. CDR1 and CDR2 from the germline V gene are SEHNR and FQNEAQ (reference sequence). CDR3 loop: CASSHTYEQYF. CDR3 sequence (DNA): TGTGCCAGCAGCCATACTTACGAGCAGTACTTC.

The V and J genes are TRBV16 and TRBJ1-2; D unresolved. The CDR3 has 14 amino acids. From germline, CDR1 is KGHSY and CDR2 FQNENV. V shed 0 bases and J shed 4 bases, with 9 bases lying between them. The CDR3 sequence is CASSQSFQAYGYTF. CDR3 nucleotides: TGTGCCAGCAGCCAATCATTCCAGGCCTATGGCTACACCTTC.

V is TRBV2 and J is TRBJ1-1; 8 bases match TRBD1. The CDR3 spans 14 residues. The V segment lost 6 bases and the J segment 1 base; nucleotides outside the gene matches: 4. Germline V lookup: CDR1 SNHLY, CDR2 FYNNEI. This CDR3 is CASRTGQGNTEAFF. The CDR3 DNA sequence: TGTGCCAGCAGGACTGGACAGGGGAACACTGAAGCTTTCTTT.

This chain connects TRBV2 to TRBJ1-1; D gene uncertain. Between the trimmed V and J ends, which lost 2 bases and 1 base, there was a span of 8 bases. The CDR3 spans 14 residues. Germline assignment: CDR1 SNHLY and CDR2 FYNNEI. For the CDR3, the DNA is TGTGCCAGCAGTGAACGGCCAGGGAACACTGAAGCTTTCTTT. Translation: CASSERPGNTEAFF.

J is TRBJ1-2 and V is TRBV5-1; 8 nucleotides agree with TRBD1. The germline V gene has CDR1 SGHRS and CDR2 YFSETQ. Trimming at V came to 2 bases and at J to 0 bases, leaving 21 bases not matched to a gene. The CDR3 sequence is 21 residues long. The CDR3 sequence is CASSFFPILPTGAGPNYGYTF. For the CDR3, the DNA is TGCGCCAGCAGCTTCTTCCCGATCCTCCCGACAGGGGCCGGACCTAACTATGGCTACACCTTC.

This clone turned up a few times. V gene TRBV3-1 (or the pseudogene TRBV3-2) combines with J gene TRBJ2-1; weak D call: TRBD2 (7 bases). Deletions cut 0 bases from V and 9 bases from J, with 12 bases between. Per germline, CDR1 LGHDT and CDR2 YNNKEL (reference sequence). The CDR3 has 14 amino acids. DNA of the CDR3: TGTGCCAGCAGCCAAGATGGACTAGGGGGTGAGCAGTTCTTC. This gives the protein CASSQDGLGGEQFF.

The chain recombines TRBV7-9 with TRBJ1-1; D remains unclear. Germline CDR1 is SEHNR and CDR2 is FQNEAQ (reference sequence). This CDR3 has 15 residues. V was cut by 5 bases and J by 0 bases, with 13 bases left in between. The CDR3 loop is CASSLVAGVNTEAFF. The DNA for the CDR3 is TGTGCCAGCAGCCTCGTGGCCGGGGTGAACACTGAAGCTTTCTTT.

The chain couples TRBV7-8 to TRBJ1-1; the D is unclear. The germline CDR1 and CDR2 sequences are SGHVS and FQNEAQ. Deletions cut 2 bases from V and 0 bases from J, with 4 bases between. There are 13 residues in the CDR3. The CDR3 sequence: CASSLSVNTEAFF. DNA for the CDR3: TGTGCCAGCAGCTTATCGGTGAACACTGAAGCTTTCTTT.

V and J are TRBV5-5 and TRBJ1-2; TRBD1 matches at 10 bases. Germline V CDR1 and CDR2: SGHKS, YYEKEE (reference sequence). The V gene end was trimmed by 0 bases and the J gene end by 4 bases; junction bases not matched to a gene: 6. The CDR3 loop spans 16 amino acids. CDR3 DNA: TGTGCCAGCAGCTTGGCGGGACAGGGGTTAAGCTATGGCTACACCTTC. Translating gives CASSLAGQGLSYGYTF.

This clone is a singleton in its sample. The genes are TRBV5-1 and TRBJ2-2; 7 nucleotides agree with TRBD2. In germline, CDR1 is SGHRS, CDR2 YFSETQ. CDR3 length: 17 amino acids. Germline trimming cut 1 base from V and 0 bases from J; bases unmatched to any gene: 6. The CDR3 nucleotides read TGCGCCAGCAGCTTGTTTCGCACTAGCGCGAACACCGGGGAGCTGTTTTTT. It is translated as CASSLFRTSANTGELFF.

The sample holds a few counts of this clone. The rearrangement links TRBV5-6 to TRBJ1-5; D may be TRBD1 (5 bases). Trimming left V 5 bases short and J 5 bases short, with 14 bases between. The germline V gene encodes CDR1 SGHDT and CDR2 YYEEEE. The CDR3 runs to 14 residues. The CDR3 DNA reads TGTGCCAGCAGTCGAACTCGGGGGGATCAGCCCCAGCATTTT. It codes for CASSRTRGDQPQHF.

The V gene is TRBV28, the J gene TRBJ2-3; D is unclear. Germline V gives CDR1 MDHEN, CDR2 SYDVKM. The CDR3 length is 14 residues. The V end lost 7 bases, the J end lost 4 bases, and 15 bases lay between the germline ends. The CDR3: CASTPLSVADTQYF. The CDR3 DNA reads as TGTGCCAGCACCCCCCTTTCGGTGGCAGATACGCAGTATTTT. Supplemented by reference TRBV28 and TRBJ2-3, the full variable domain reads DVKVTQSSRYLVKRTGEKVFLECVQDMDHENMFWYRQDPGLGLRLIYFSYDVKMKEKGDIPEGYSVSREKKERFSLILESASTNQTSMYLCASTPLSVADTQYFGPGTRLTVL.

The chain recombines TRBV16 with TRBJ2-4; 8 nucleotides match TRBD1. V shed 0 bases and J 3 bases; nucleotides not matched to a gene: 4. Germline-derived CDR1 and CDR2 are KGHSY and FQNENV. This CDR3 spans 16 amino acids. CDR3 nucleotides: TGTGCCAGCAGCCAATCTGGACAGGGAGGCAAAAACATTCAGTACTTC. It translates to CASSQSGQGGKNIQYF.